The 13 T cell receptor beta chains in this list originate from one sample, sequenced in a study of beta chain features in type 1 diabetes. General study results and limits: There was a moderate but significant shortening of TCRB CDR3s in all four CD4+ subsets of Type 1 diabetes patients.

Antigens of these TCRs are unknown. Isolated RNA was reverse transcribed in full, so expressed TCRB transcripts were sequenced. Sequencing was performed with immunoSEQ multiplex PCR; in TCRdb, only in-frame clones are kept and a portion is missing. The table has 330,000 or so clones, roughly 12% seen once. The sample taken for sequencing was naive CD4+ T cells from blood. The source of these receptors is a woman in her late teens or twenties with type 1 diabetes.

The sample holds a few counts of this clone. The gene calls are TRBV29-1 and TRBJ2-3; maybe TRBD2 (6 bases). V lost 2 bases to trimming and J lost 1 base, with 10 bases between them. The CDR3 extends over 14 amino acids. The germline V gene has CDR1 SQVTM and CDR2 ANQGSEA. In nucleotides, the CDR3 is TGCAGCGTTGAACGGAGGGGCCGCACAGATACGCAGTATTTT. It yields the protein CSVERRGRTDTQYF.

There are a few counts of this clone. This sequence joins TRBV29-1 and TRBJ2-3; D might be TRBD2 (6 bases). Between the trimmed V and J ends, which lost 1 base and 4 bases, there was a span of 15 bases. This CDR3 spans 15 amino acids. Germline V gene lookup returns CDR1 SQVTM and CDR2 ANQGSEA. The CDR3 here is CSVEAISGSSDTQYF. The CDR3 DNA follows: TGCAGCGTTGAAGCGATTAGCGGTTCTTCAGATACGCAGTATTTT.

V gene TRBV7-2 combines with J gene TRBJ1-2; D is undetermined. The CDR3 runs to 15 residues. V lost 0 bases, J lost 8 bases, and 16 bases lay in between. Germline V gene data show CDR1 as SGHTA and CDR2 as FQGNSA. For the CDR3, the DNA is TGTGCCAGCAGCTTAGCGCAACTTGCGGGAAAAGGCTACACCTTC. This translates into CASSLAQLAGKGYTF.

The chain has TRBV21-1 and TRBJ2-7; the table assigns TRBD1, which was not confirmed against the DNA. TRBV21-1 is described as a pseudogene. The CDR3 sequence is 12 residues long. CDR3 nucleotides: TGTGCCAGCAGCAAAGTGGACAGGGTACAGTACTTC. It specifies CASSKVDRVQYF.

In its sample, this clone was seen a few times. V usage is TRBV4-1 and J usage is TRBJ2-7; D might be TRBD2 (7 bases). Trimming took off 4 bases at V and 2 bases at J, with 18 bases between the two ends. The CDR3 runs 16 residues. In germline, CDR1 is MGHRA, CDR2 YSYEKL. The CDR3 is CASSPKGYGGPYEQYF. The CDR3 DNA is TGCGCCAGCAGCCCCAAAGGTTACGGGGGGCCCTACGAGCAGTACTTC.

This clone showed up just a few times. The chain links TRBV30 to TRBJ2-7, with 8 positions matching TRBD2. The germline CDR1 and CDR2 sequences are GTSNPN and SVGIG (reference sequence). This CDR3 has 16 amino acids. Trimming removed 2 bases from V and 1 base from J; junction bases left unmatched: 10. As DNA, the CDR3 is TGTGCCTGGAGTCGCCCGGGACTAGTCCTGTCCTACGAGCAGTACTTC. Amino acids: CAWSRPGLVLSYEQYF.

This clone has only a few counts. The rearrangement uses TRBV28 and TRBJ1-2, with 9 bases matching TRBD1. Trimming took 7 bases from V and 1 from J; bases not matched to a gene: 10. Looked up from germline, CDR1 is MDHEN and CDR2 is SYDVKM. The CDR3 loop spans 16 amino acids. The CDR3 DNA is TGTGCCAGCACACTGCTGGGACAGGGCATTAACTATGGCTACACCTTC. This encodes CASTLLGQGINYGYTF.

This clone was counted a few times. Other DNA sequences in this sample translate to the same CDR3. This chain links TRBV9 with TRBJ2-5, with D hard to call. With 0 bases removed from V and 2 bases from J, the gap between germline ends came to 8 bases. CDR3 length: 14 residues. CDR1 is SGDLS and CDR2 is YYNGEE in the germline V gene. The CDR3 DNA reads TGTGCCAGCAGCGTAGGGGCTAAACAAGAGACCCAGTACTTC. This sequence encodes CASSVGAKQETQYF.

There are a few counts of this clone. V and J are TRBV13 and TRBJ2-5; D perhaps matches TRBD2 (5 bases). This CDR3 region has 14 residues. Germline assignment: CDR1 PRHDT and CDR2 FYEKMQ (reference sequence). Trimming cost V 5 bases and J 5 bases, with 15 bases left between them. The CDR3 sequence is CASSPGTRSETQYF. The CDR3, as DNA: TGTGCCAGCAGCCCGGGAACGAGGTCGGAGACCCAGTACTTC. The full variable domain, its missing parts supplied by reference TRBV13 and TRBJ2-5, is AAGVIQSPRHLIKEKRETATLKCYPIPRHDTVYWYQQGPGQDPQFLISFYEKMQSDKGSIPDRFSAQQFSDYHSELNMSSLELGDSALYFCASSPGTRSETQYFGPGTRLLVL.

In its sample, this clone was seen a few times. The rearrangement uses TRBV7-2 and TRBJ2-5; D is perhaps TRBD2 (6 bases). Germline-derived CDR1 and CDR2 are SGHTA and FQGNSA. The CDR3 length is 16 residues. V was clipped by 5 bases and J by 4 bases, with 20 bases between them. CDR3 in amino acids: CASSQGQRGGVETQYF. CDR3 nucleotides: TGTGCCAGCAGCCAAGGCCAAAGGGGAGGCGTAGAGACCCAGTACTTC.

Here the CDR3 DNA reads TGTGCCACCAGCCCCAAAAGCGCCTCCTACAATGAGCAGTTCTTC. This encodes CATSPKSASYNEQFF. J is TRBJ2-1 and V is TRBV15, with no clear D. CDR1 LNHNV and CDR2 YYDKDF come from the germline V gene (reference sequence). The CDR3 totals 15 residues. With 5 bases removed from V and 0 bases from J, the gap between germline ends came to 11 bases.

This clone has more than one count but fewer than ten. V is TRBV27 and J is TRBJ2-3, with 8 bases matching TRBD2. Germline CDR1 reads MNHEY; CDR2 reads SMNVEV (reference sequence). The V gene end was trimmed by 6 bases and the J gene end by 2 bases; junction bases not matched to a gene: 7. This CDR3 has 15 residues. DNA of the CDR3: TGTGCCAGCAGGAGCCGTAGCGGGACCACAGATACGCAGTATTTT. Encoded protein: CASRSRSGTTDTQYF.

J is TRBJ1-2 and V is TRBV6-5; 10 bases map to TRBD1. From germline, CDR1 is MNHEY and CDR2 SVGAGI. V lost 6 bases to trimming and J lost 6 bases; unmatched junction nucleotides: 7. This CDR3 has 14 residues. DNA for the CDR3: TGTGCCAGCAGAGAGGACAGGGGGGTGGATGGCTACACCTTC. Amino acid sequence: CASREDRGVDGYTF.